The clone carrying this T cell receptor (beta chain) was recorded a few times. What it binds is not known. This entry comes from a study of regulatory T cells in long-lasting Graves disease. Study information: Positive TSH receptor antibodies alongside over 5 years of antithyroid drugs were what marked Graves' disease as persistent. Study-wide results and caveats: Persistent disease preferred TRBV28, TRBJ1-2 and TRBJ2-5. No thyroid tissue was studied; the work used peripheral blood only.

CDR1 is MNHNS and CDR2 is SASEGT in the germline V gene. The CDR3 has 14 residues. V gave up 7 bases and J gave up 3 bases, with 15 bases separating them. Time point indicated: persistent/refractory GD, antithyroid drugs over 5 years with positive TRAb. PBMCs provided the RNA from which the TCR library was made. iRepertoire HTBI primers and Arm-PCR of CDR3 regions built TCR beta libraries. TCRdb ran MiXCR on the multiplex PCR reads and lists one entry per CDR3 protein. The data contain 600,000 to 850,000 distinct CDR3 sequences, around 30% of them singletons. The origin of this receptor is a female donor with Graves disease. Material: peripheral blood mononuclear cells (PBMCs), obtained when the disease was refractory, from a patient treated with antithyroid drugs. This rearrangement joins TRBV6-1 to TRBJ1-2; perhaps TRBD1 as D (5 bases). CDR3 nucleotides: TGTGCCAGCACCTCAGGGTATGGGGACTATGGCTACACCTTC. Residues: CASTSGYGDYGYTF.